What follows are 6 T cell receptor beta chains derived from one specimen sequenced in a study of CD8 T cells in ankylosing spondylitis. Study-wide findings and caveats: Seemingly characteristic of ankylosing spondylitis blood was a TCR beta motif consisting of eight highly homologous variants.

One entry per CDR3 protein, called by TCRdb with MiXCR from the 5' RACE reads. Of around 770,000 distinct CDR3 sequences in the sample, over 9.5% were seen once. No cognate antigen is known for these TCRs. The sequenced sample consisted of blood, either unsorted or a sorted T cell fraction (not recorded which). The receptors here all came from a male donor with ankylosing spondylitis.

This clonotype was observed a few times. The chain carries TRBV6-5 and TRBJ1-2; TRBD1 matches at 9 bases. V gave up 2 bases and J gave up 8 bases; unmatched junction bases: 6. Germline lookup yields CDR1 MNHEY and CDR2 SVGAGI. This CDR3 spans 14 amino acids. DNA for the CDR3: TGTGCCAGCAGTTACCACGGGACAGGGCGAGGCTACACCTTC. Encoded protein: CASSYHGTGRGYTF.

Ten or more counts support this clonotype. The chain employs TRBV25-1 and TRBJ2-1; 13 nucleotides match TRBD2. After removal of 2 bases from V and 0 bases from J, the junction contained 16 bases not matched to a gene. Per the germline V gene, CDR1 is MGHDK and CDR2 is SYGVNS. The CDR3 runs 22 residues. This CDR3 reads CASSEESPGLAGAQSSYNEQFF. The CDR3 region has the DNA TGTGCCAGCAGTGAAGAGTCCCCCGGACTAGCGGGAGCCCAGAGCTCCTACAATGAGCAGTTCTTC.

This clonotype was detected only a few times. The chain joins TRBV6-1 to TRBJ2-1; TRBD2 aligns across 14 bases. The CDR3 runs 15 residues. Trimming cost V 4 bases and J 8 bases; bases outside gene matches: 4. Germline CDR1 reads MNHNS; CDR2 reads SASEGT. CDR3 nucleotides: TGTGCCAGCAGTGTAAGACTAGCGGGGGGGTATGAGCAGTTCTTC. Its protein product is CASSVRLAGGYEQFF.

Turning to this clonotype: Germline and junction disagree at one end, which may indicate a read error. This CDR3 is CASSWGNWSGF. CDR3 DNA: TGCGCCAGCAGCTGGGGAAACTGGTCGGGCTTT. The chain couples TRBV5-1 to TRBJ1-1, with D unresolved. This CDR3 is 11 amino acids long. The germline CDR1 and CDR2 sequences are SGHRS and YFSETQ.

The chain joins TRBV20-1 to TRBJ2-7; D perhaps matches TRBD1 (5 bases). The CDR3 has 14 residues. The ends were cut back, 6 bases at V and 2 bases at J, with 17 bases in the middle. Per germline, CDR1 DFQATT and CDR2 SNEGSKA (reference sequence). This CDR3 is CSAPRRARTYEQYF. CDR3 DNA sequence: TGCAGTGCCCCACGCAGGGCGCGGACCTACGAGCAGTACTTC.

CDR3 in amino acids: CSTFSGITYEQYF. The DNA for the CDR3 is TGCAGTACGTTTAGCGGCATCACCTACGAGCAGTACTTC. This chain joins TRBV20-1 and TRBJ2-7; D is perhaps TRBD2 (6 bases). Trimming pared 8 bases from V and 2 bases from J, leaving 16 bases between. CDR1 and CDR2 from the germline V gene are DFQATT and SNEGSKA (reference sequence). The CDR3 loop spans 13 amino acids.